The clone carrying this TCR beta chain was seen once. Authors' data handling: Reference gene primer amplification in the assay estimated nucleated cell counts. Profiling relied on immunoSEQ multiplex PCR, and the TCRdb table lists in-frame clones only, not all of them. The V and J calls and clone size are taken from that table; D and trimming were inferred from the DNA. The sample lists 80,000 to 95,000 clones, roughly 89% occurring once. This CDR3 is built from 19 residues. The V and J ends lost 6 bases and 0 bases respectively, with 26 bases between them. Germline V gives CDR1 MDHEN, CDR2 SYDVKM. The source of the sample is a study of blood T cell repertoires in COVID-19. Study-level background: Sites in the United States, Italy and Spain provided acute and convalescent COVID-19 samples. From T cells, B-cell-depleted T cells, or PBMCs came the material, which was cDNA or gDNA.

The source is a man aged 45 to 65 with active or convalescent COVID-19. The J gene is TRBJ2-5, the V gene TRBV28; tentative D call: TRBD1 (5 bases). Sequenced material: peripheral blood. The CDR3 here is CASSLEYDSRQMYQETQYF. DNA for the CDR3: TGTGCCAGCAGCCTAGAATACGACTCGAGACAGATGTACCAAGAGACCCAGTACTTC. Variable domain in full (rest from reference TRBV28 and TRBJ2-5): DVKVTQSSRYLVKRTGEKVFLECVQDMDHENMFWYRQDPGLGLRLIYFSYDVKMKEKGDIPEGYSVSREKKERFSLILESASTNQTSMYLCASSLEYDSRQMYQETQYFGPGTRLLVL.